This T cell receptor beta chain is from a study of blood T cell repertoires in COVID-19. This clone was recorded only once. Data came from immunoSEQ multiplex PCR; TCRdb stores just in-frame clones and leaves some out. The data hold approximately 130,000 clones, with 80% observed a single time. Germline trimming cut 7 bases from V and 5 bases from J; bases unmatched to any gene: 5. The CDR3 is made up of 14 amino acids. Germline CDR1 and CDR2: MDHEN and SYDVKM. Sequencing used peripheral blood. The rearrangement joins TRBV28 to TRBJ2-3; TRBD2 matches at 11 bases. This receptor was taken from a human donor in a cohort sampled during active COVID-19. CDR3 bases: TGTGCCAGCAAGGTAGCGGGAGGGGGAGATACGCAGTATTTT. Its translation: CASKVAGGGDTQYF.